This T cell receptor (beta chain) was recorded in a study of control samples from healthy donors and cancer patients (dated by TCRdb to about 2020). The method behind the library was the immunoSEQ multiplex PCR assay. Drawn from immuneACCESS, this table holds only the in-frame rearrangements with V and J called that TCRdb kept. Clones are partly lost; checked studies trace under half to an unresolved V gene and leave the rest unexplained. The sample has about 60,000 clones on record, about nine tenths of them singletons. Roughly 1.2% of the sample rests with the top ten. The CDR3, from cysteine to phenylalanine, totals 19 residues. Just the 57-base CDR3 DNA is kept, in frame starting at base 1. CDR1 and CDR2, looked up from the germline V gene, are MGHRA and YSYEKL. Deletion took 4 bases off V and 0 bases off J, with a span of 19 bases between the germline ends. Notes on this clone: Its antigen remains unidentified. No much larger clone is present one base from it, and per-base qualities are unavailable.

This chain is built from TRBV4-1 and TRBJ1-6, with the identity of the D gene unclear. Material: PBMCs. The receptor's source is a woman aged 45-60 years with colorectal cancer. The CDR3 is CASSLVRWQASSYNSPLHF. The DNA sequence is given as TGCGCCAGCAGCCTCGTCCGTTGGCAGGCGAGCTCCTATAATTCACCCCTCCACTTT.